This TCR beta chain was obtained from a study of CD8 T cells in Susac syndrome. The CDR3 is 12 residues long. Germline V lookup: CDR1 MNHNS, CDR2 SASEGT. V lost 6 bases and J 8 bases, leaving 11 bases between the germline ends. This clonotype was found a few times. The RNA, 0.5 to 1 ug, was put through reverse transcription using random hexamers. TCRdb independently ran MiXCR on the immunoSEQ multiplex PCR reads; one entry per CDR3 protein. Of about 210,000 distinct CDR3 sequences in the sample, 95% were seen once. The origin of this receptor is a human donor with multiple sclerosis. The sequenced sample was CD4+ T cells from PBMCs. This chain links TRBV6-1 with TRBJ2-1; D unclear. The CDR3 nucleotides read TGTGCCAGCAGCCTACTGGCCGATGAGCAGTTCTTC. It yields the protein CASSLLADEQFF.